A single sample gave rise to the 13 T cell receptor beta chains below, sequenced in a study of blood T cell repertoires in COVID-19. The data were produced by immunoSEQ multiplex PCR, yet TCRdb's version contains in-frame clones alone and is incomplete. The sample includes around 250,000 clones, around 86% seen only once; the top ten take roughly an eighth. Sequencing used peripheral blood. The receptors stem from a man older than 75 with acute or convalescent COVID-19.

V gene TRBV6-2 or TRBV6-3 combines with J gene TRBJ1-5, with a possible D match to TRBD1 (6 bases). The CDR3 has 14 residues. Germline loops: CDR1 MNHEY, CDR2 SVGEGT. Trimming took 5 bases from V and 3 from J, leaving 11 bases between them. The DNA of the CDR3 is TGTGCCAGCAGTGGGGGACACCTCAATCAGCCCCAGCATTTT. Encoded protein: CASSGGHLNQPQHF.

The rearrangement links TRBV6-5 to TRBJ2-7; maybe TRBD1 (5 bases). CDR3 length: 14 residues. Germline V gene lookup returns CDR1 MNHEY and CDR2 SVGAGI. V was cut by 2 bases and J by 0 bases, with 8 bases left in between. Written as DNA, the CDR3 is TGTGCCAGCAGTTACACAGGAAGCTCCTACGAGCAGTACTTC. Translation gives CASSYTGSSYEQYF.

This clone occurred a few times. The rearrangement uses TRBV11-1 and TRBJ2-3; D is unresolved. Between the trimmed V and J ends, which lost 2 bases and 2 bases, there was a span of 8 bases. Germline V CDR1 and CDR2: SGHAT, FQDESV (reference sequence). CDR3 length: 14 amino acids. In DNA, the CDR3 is TGTGCCAGCAGCTTACCCGGGTCCACAGATACGCAGTATTTT. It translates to CASSLPGSTDTQYF.

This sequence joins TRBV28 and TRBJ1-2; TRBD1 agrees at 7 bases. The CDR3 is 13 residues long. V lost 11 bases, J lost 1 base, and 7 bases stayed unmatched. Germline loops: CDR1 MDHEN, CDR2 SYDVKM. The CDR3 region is CAGHHRGNYGYTF. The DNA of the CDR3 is TGTGCCGGCCACCACAGGGGTAACTATGGCTACACCTTC.

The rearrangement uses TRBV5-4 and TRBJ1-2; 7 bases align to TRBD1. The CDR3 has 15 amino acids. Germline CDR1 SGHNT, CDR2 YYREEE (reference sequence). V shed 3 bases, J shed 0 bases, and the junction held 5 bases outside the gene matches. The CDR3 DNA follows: TGTGCCAGCAGCTATGACAGGGTTTCTAACTATGGCTACACCTTC. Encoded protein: CASSYDRVSNYGYTF.

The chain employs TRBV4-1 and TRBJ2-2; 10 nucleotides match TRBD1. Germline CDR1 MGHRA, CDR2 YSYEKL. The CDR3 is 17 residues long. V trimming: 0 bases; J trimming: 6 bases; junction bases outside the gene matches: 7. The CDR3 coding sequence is TGCGCCAGCAGCCAAGATGCGTCCGGGACAGGGGCCGGGGAGCTGTTTTTT. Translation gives CASSQDASGTGAGELFF.

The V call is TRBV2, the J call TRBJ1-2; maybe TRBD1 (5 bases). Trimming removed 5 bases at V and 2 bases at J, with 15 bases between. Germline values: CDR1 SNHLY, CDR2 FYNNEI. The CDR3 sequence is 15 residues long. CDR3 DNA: TGTGCCAGCAGTCCTGAACCGACAGCCAACTATGGCTACACCTTC. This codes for CASSPEPTANYGYTF.

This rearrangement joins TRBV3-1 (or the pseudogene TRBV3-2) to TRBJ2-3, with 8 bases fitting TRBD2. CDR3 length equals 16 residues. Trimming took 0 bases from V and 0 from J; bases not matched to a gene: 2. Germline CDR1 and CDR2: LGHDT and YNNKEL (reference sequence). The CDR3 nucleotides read TGTGCCAGCAGCCAAGAACTAGCGGCGAGCACAGATACGCAGTATTTT. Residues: CASSQELAASTDTQYF.

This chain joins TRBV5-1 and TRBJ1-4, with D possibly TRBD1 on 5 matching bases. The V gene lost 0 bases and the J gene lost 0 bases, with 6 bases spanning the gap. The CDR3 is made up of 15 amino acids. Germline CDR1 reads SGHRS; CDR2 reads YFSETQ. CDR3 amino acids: CASSLAGSTNEKLFF. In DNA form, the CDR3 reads TGCGCCAGCAGCTTGGCAGGGTCAACTAATGAAAAACTGTTTTTT.

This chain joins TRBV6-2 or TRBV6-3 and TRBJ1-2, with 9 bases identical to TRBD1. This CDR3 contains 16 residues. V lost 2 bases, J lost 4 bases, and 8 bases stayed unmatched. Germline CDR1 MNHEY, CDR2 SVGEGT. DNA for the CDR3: TGTGCCAGCAGTTACGGGGGACAGGGAAGGGTCTATGGCTACACCTTC. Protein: CASSYGGQGRVYGYTF.

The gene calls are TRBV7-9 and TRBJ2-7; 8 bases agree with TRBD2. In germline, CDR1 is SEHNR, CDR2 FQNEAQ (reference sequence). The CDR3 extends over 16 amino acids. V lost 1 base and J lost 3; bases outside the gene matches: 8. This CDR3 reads CASSLVVGGAGYEQYF. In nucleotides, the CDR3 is TGTGCCAGCAGCTTAGTCGTCGGGGGGGCAGGCTACGAGCAGTACTTC.

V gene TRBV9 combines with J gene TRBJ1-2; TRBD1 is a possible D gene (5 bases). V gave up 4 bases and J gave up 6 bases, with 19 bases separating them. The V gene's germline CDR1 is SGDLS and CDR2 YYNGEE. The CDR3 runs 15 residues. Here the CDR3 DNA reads TGTGCCAGCAGCCTGGGGGGATACGGGGCCAATGGCTACACCTTC. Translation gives CASSLGGYGANGYTF.

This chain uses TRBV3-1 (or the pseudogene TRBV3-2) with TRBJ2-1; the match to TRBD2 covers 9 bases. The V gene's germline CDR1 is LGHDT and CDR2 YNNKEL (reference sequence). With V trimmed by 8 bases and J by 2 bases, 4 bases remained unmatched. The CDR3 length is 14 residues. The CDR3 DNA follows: TGTGCCAGCGCCCCTAGCGGGGCCTACAATGAGCAGTTCTTC. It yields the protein CASAPSGAYNEQFF.